What follows are 32 T cell receptor beta chains derived from one specimen sequenced in a study of Ad26.COV2.S vaccination and SARS-CoV-2 variants. Noted treatment: roughly 18 received Ad26.COV2.S at low or high dose, single or two shots; 5 received placebo; per-sample allocation not given. At day 63 after the first vaccine or placebo injection, samples were drawn. Assay: immunoSEQ multiplex PCR; the TCRdb copy retains only in-frame clones and omits some. This repertoire shows some 250,000 clones, roughly 90% found once; its top ten account for 9.5% to 12%. The sample here was peripheral blood, taken in a trial of Ad26.COV2.S vaccine versus placebo. Receptor source: a person between 18 and 65 years old who received the Ad26.COV2.S COVID-19 vaccine or a placebo.

The chain uses TRBV27 and TRBJ2-1; D is perhaps TRBD1 or TRBD2 (5 bases each). Germline values: CDR1 MNHEY, CDR2 SMNVEV (reference sequence). With 2 bases removed from V and 10 bases from J, the gap between germline ends came to 12 bases. CDR3 size: 13 residues. CDR3 DNA: TGTGCCAGCAGTTTAGGGGCCGGCGGGGAGCAGTTCTTC. Protein sequence: CASSLGAGGEQFF.

This clone was seen a few times. V gene TRBV19 combines with J gene TRBJ1-1, with D possibly being TRBD1 (6 bases). This CDR3 region has 17 residues. V was pared by 3 bases and J by 0 bases, with 17 bases between. Germline V gives CDR1 LNHDA, CDR2 SQIVND (reference sequence). The CDR3 DNA reads TGTGCCAGTAGTATGATGGGGCAACAGGGCATGAACACTGAAGCTTTCTTT. Translating it yields CASSMMGQQGMNTEAFF. Full variable domain (missing parts from reference TRBV19 and TRBJ1-1): DGGITQSPKYLFRKEGQNVTLSCEQNLNHDAMYWYRQDPGQGLRLIYYSQIVNDFQKGDIAEGYSVSREKKESFPLTVTSAQKNPTAFYLCASSMMGQQGMNTEAFFGQGTRLTVV.

This chain joins TRBV2 and TRBJ2-7; 12 nucleotides line up with TRBD2. CDR1 SNHLY and CDR2 FYNNEI come from the germline V gene. With 3 bases clipped from V and 0 bases from J, the junction kept 9 bases outside the gene matches. This CDR3 has 18 amino acids. The CDR3 spells CASSDGPSGGVSSYEQYF. The DNA of the CDR3 is TGTGCCAGCAGTGACGGGCCTAGCGGGGGGGTCAGCTCCTACGAGCAGTACTTC.

The chain has TRBV5-1 and TRBJ2-1; the match to TRBD2 covers 8 bases. Unmatched junction bases numbered 10, after V lost 9 bases and J lost 14 bases. This CDR3 contains 11 residues. CDR1 is SGHRS and CDR2 is YFSETQ in the germline V gene. CDR3 protein: CATSIGGAEFF. The CDR3 coding sequence is TGCGCCACCTCAATCGGGGGGGCGGAGTTCTTC.

The chain uses TRBV28 and TRBJ2-7; 8 nucleotides match TRBD1. In germline, CDR1 is MDHEN, CDR2 SYDVKM. This CDR3 region has 16 residues. V was pared by 1 base and J by 6 bases, with 11 bases of the junction left unmatched. CDR3 loop: CASSLYKMTGAGEQYF. CDR3 DNA: TGTGCCAGCAGTTTATATAAAATGACAGGGGCGGGCGAGCAGTACTTC.

The rearrangement links TRBV5-6 to TRBJ2-2, with TRBD2 matching over 7 bases. The CDR3 sequence is 14 residues long. Germline trimming cut 4 bases from V and 4 bases from J; bases unmatched to any gene: 4. Germline assignment: CDR1 SGHDT and CDR2 YYEEEE. The DNA of the CDR3 is TGTGCCAGCAGCCTCTGGGGGGGCACCGGGGAGCTGTTTTTT. Its protein is CASSLWGGTGELFF.

The V gene is TRBV27, the J gene TRBJ2-1, with 8 bases aligning to TRBD2. In germline, CDR1 is MNHEY, CDR2 SMNVEV (reference sequence). The CDR3 totals 15 residues. The V gene end was trimmed by 3 bases and the J gene end by 3 bases; junction bases not matched to a gene: 4. Here the CDR3 DNA reads TGTGCCAGCAGTTTCGGGGGGGGACTCTACAATGAGCAGTTCTTC. Protein: CASSFGGGLYNEQFF.

In this sample, this clone turned up a few times. V gene TRBV6-5 combines with J gene TRBJ2-1; D ambiguous. V shed 2 bases and J shed 3 bases, with 8 bases lying between them. CDR1 and CDR2 from the germline V gene are MNHEY and SVGAGI. The CDR3 contains 14 residues. The CDR3 DNA is TGTGCCAGCAGTTACAAGACGGACTACAATGAGCAGTTCTTC. Protein: CASSYKTDYNEQFF.

V usage is TRBV5-1 and J usage is TRBJ2-3; D not certain. This CDR3 region has 16 residues. The germline V and J ends were trimmed by 3 bases and 1 base, with 15 bases remaining between them. Germline V gene sequence: CDR1 SGHRS, CDR2 YFSETQ. The CDR3 is CASSSGWSERTDTQYF. CDR3 nucleotides: TGCGCCAGCAGCTCTGGATGGTCCGAACGCACAGATACGCAGTATTTT. The entire variable domain, with the rest obtained from reference TRBV5-1 and TRBJ2-3, is as follows: KAGVTQTPRYLIKTRGQQVTLSCSPISGHRSVSWYQQTPGQGLQFLFEYFSETQRNKGNFPGRFSGRQFSNSRSEMNVSTLELGDSALYLCASSSGWSERTDTQYFGPGTRLTVL.

The chain recombines TRBV7-3 with TRBJ2-5; tentatively, D is TRBD1 or TRBD2 (6 bases each). The CDR3 loop spans 15 amino acids. V was pared by 0 bases and J by 2 bases, with 10 bases between. Germline V gene data show CDR1 as SGHTA and CDR2 as FQGTGA. The CDR3 sequence is CASSLTGGNQETQYF. In DNA, the CDR3 is TGTGCCAGCAGCTTAACGGGGGGCAATCAAGAGACCCAGTACTTC.

The chain recombines TRBV5-1 with TRBJ1-5; no clear D. The CDR3 extends over 16 amino acids. Germline lookup yields CDR1 SGHRS and CDR2 YFSETQ. Trimming left V 0 bases short and J 0 bases short, with 10 bases between. In nucleotides, the CDR3 is TGCGCCAGCAGCTTGGACCAGGCTGATAGCAATCAGCCCCAGCATTTT. It translates to CASSLDQADSNQPQHF.

The chain employs TRBV5-1 and TRBJ2-7, with 7 nucleotides matching TRBD2. V was pared by 4 bases and J by 3 bases, with 10 bases of the junction left unmatched. The CDR3 extends over 15 amino acids. Germline lookup yields CDR1 SGHRS and CDR2 YFSETQ. This chain's CDR3 is CASSQSGGGLYEQYF. CDR3 DNA sequence: TGCGCCAGCAGCCAGAGTGGCGGGGGACTCTACGAGCAGTACTTC.

This chain connects TRBV7-3 to TRBJ2-1; possible D gene TRBD1, 5 bases. The CDR3 runs to 16 residues. Germline V gene sequence: CDR1 SGHTA, CDR2 FQGTGA. Trimming cost V 5 bases and J 5 bases, with 19 bases left between them. CDR3 amino acids: CASSTRGPGLNNEQFF. The CDR3 region has the DNA TGTGCCAGCAGCACTCGTGGCCCAGGGCTAAACAATGAGCAGTTCTTC. Combining the CDR3 with reference TRBV7-3 and TRBJ2-1 gives the whole variable domain GAGVSQTPSNKVTEKGKYVELRCDPISGHTALYWYRQSLGQGPEFLIYFQGTGAADDSGLPNDRFFAVRPEGSVSTLKIQRTERGDSAVYLCASSTRGPGLNNEQFFGPGTRLTVL.

Only a few counts were recorded for this clone. The chain employs TRBV5-6 and TRBJ2-2; D is unresolved. The CDR3 contains 13 residues. The ends were cut back, 4 bases at V and 1 base at J, with 5 bases in the middle. Germline assignment: CDR1 SGHDT and CDR2 YYEEEE. The CDR3, as DNA: TGTGCCAGCAGCAAGAAGAACACCGGGGAGCTGTTTTTT. It is translated as CASSKKNTGELFF.

The chain combines TRBV9 with TRBJ2-2; D is undetermined. CDR1 is SGDLS, CDR2 YYNGEE, per germline. The germline V and J ends were trimmed by 3 bases and 3 bases, with 3 bases remaining between them. The length of the CDR3 is 12 residues. The CDR3 region is CASSGDTGELFF. The CDR3 region has the DNA TGTGCCAGCAGCGGAGACACCGGGGAGCTGTTTTTT.

The chain employs TRBV27 and TRBJ2-1; 8 nucleotides align to TRBD2. Germline CDR1 is MNHEY and CDR2 is SMNVEV (reference sequence). The V segment lost 2 bases and the J segment 4 bases; nucleotides outside the gene matches: 16. The CDR3 consists of 19 residues. CDR3 DNA sequence: TGTGCCAGCAGTTTAGGTGGGGGTTTTGGCGGGGGGAAATACAATGAGCAGTTCTTC. Encoded protein: CASSLGGGFGGGKYNEQFF.

J is TRBJ2-2 and V is TRBV7-3, with D hard to call. The CDR3 is 15 residues long. V was trimmed by 3 bases and J by 0 bases, leaving 8 bases between them. The germline V gene has CDR1 SGHTA and CDR2 FQGTGA. CDR3 in amino acids: CASSLGGANTGELFF. The CDR3 bases are TGTGCCAGCAGCTTGGGTGGGGCGAACACCGGGGAGCTGTTTTTT. Full variable domain (rest looked up from reference TRBV7-3 and TRBJ2-2): GAGVSQTPSNKVTEKGKYVELRCDPISGHTALYWYRQSLGQGPEFLIYFQGTGAADDSGLPNDRFFAVRPEGSVSTLKIQRTERGDSAVYLCASSLGGANTGELFFGEGSRLTVL.

The rearrangement links TRBV19 to TRBJ1-2; 7 bases match TRBD1. The CDR3 contains 12 residues. CDR1 and CDR2 (germline): LNHDA, SQIVND (reference sequence). V was clipped by 6 bases and J by 6 bases; unmatched bases: 4. This chain's CDR3 is CASRQGSDGYTF. In DNA, the CDR3 is TGTGCCAGTAGACAGGGGAGCGATGGCTACACCTTC.

This clone was detected once. V usage is TRBV5-1 and J usage is TRBJ2-1; 7 bases align to TRBD2. Germline V gene sequence: CDR1 SGHRS, CDR2 YFSETQ. This CDR3 region has 16 residues. V was clipped by 0 bases and J by 0 bases; unmatched bases: 3. Here the CDR3 reads CASSLVRGSSYNEQFF. For the CDR3, the DNA is TGCGCCAGCAGCTTGGTGCGCGGGAGCTCCTACAATGAGCAGTTCTTC.

The V call is TRBV28, the J call TRBJ2-4; 7 bases match TRBD2. The CDR3 length is 13 residues. Unmatched junction bases numbered 4, after V lost 6 bases and J lost 5 bases. Germline V gives CDR1 MDHEN, CDR2 SYDVKM. CDR3 sequence: CASSSGGQNIQYF. The CDR3 coding sequence is TGTGCCAGCAGCTCGGGGGGTCAAAACATTCAGTACTTC. Full variable domain (remainder filled in from reference TRBV28 and TRBJ2-4): DVKVTQSSRYLVKRTGEKVFLECVQDMDHENMFWYRQDPGLGLRLIYFSYDVKMKEKGDIPEGYSVSREKKERFSLILESASTNQTSMYLCASSSGGQNIQYFGAGTRLSVL.

The chain combines TRBV19 with TRBJ2-2; 7 bases match TRBD1. This CDR3 contains 14 residues. V shed 10 bases, J shed 6 bases, and the junction held 11 bases outside the gene matches. CDR1 and CDR2 from the germline V gene are LNHDA and SQIVND (reference sequence). The CDR3 bases are TGTGCCATTTCCGGGACAGCTTTCTCCGGGGAGCTGTTTTTT. It yields the protein CAISGTAFSGELFF.

The chain combines TRBV10-3 with TRBJ2-5, with unresolved D. Trimming took 6 bases from V and 0 from J, leaving 5 bases between them. The CDR3 loop spans 12 amino acids. Germline assignment: CDR1 ENHRY and CDR2 SYGVKD. The CDR3 bases are TGTGCCATCAGGGGAAACCAAGAGACCCAGTACTTC. This codes for CAIRGNQETQYF.

This clone was seen just once. The chain has TRBV28 and TRBJ1-5, with D perhaps matching TRBD1 (6 bases). The V and J ends lost 8 bases and 7 bases respectively, with 18 bases between them. The CDR3 totals 14 residues. The V gene's germline CDR1 is MDHEN and CDR2 SYDVKM. CDR3 sequence: CASRSGQSRQPQHF. Written as DNA, the CDR3 is TGTGCCAGCCGGTCCGGACAGTCGCGGCAGCCCCAGCATTTT.

The rearrangement joins TRBV6-5 to TRBJ2-1; 10 nucleotides match TRBD1. V trimming: 3 bases; J trimming: 9 bases; junction bases outside the gene matches: 8. This CDR3 has 15 amino acids. Germline assignment: CDR1 MNHEY and CDR2 SVGAGI. The CDR3 DNA reads as TGTGCCAGCAGTTATGGGACAGGGGCCACGGGTGAGCAGTTCTTC. Its translation: CASSYGTGATGEQFF.

The chain carries TRBV4-3 and TRBJ2-7; D is unresolved. CDR3 length equals 16 residues. CDR1 and CDR2 from the germline V gene are LGHNA and YSLEER. V was clipped by 0 bases and J by 4 bases, with 16 bases between them. CDR3 bases: TGCGCCAGCAGCCAAGACCTGGACCTCCGACGTTACGAGCAGTACTTC. This gives the protein CASSQDLDLRRYEQYF.

The genes are TRBV19 and TRBJ2-1, with a possible D match to TRBD1 (7 bases). Per the germline V gene, CDR1 is LNHDA and CDR2 is SQIVND (reference sequence). V was clipped by 5 bases and J by 7 bases, with 18 bases between them. This CDR3 comprises 15 residues. Here the CDR3 DNA reads TGTGCCAGTAGTTCGGAGGAGGGACAGAGGAATGAGCAGTTCTTC. Its translation: CASSSEEGQRNEQFF.

V gene TRBV4-2 combines with J gene TRBJ2-7; D is unclear. The V end lost 5 bases, the J end lost 0 bases, and 11 bases lay between the germline ends. The germline CDR1 and CDR2 sequences are LGHNA and YNFKEQ. The CDR3 runs to 14 residues. This CDR3 reads CASSEGRVSYEQYF. In DNA form, the CDR3 reads TGTGCCAGCAGCGAAGGGCGTGTCTCCTACGAGCAGTACTTC.

The chain employs TRBV5-1 and TRBJ2-3, with D possibly being TRBD2 (7 bases). Trimming pared 4 bases from V and 0 bases from J, leaving 21 bases between. This CDR3 region has 18 residues. CDR1 SGHRS and CDR2 YFSETQ come from the germline V gene. In DNA form, the CDR3 reads TGCGCCAGCAGCCCCTTGGGGGGGCTAGCGACTAGCACAGATACGCAGTATTTT. This encodes CASSPLGGLATSTDTQYF.

CDR3: CASSPGQYLAYEQYF. CDR3 nucleotides: TGTGCCAGCAGCCCGGGGCAATACCTGGCCTACGAGCAGTACTTC. V gene TRBV6-2 or TRBV6-3 combines with J gene TRBJ2-7, with D tentatively TRBD1 or TRBD2 (5 bases each). The CDR3 runs to 15 residues. The V gene lost 6 bases and the J gene lost 2 bases, with 17 bases spanning the gap. Germline V gives CDR1 MNHEY, CDR2 SVGEGT.

The chain links TRBV6-5 to TRBJ1-1; perhaps TRBD1 as D (5 bases). V lost 4 bases and J 2 bases, leaving 11 bases between the germline ends. The CDR3 has 14 residues. Germline V CDR1 and CDR2: MNHEY, SVGAGI. CDR3 residues: CASSFGAPNTEAFF. The CDR3 DNA is TGTGCCAGCAGTTTCGGGGCCCCTAACACTGAAGCTTTCTTT.

The chain carries TRBV12-2 and TRBJ1-4; TRBD1 is taken as the D call from the table, unchecked against the DNA. TRBV12-2 is classified as a pseudogene. The CDR3 length is 15 residues. CDR3 DNA sequence: TGTGCAAGTCGCCCCCCGGGGCAGGGGCCTGAAAAACTGTTTTTT. Its protein product is CASRPPGQGPEKLFF.

CDR3 bases: TGTGCCAGCAGAGCCCTTCCGGTAGGCTACACCTTC. Translated, it gives CASRALPVGYTF. The chain employs TRBV6-5 and TRBJ1-2, with D uncertain. The CDR3 contains 12 residues. Germline V CDR1 and CDR2: MNHEY, SVGAGI. Trimming shortened V by 6 bases and J by 8 bases, and 13 bases separated the two germline ends.